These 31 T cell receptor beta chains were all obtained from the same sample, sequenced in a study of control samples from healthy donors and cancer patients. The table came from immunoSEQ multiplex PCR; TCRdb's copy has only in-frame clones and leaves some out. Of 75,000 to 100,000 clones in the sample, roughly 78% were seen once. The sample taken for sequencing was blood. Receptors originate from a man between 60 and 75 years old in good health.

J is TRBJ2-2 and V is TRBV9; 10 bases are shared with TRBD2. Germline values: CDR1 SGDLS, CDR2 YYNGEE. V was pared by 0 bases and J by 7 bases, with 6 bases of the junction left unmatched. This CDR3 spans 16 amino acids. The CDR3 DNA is TGTGCCAGCAGCGTAGTTTCTAGCGGGGGAGGCGGGGAGCTGTTTTTT. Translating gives CASSVVSSGGGGELFF.

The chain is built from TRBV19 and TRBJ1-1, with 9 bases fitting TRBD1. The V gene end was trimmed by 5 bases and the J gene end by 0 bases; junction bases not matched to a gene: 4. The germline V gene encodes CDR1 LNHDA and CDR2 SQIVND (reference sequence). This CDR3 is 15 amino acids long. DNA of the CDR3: TGTGCCAGTAGTGCAGGACAGGGGATGAACACTGAAGCTTTCTTT. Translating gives CASSAGQGMNTEAFF.

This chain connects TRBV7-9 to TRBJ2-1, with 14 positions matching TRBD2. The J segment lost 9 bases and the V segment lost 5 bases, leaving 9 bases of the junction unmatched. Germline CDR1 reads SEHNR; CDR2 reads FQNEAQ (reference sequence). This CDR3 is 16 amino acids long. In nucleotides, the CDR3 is TGTGCCAGCAGCCCTCCGGGACTAGCGGGAGAGGTTGAGCAGTTCTTC. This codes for CASSPPGLAGEVEQFF.

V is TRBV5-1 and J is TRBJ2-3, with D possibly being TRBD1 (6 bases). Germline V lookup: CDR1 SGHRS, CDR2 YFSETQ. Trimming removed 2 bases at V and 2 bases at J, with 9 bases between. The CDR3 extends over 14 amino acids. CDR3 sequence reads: CASSLGQNTDTQYF. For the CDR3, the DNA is TGCGCCAGCAGCTTAGGACAGAACACAGATACGCAGTATTTT.

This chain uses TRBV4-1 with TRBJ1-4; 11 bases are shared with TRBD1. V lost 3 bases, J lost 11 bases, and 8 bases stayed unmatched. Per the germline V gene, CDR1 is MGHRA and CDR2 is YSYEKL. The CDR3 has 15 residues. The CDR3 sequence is CASSQPGQGAWKLFF. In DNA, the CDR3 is TGCGCCAGCAGCCAGCCCGGACAGGGGGCTTGGAAACTGTTTTTT.

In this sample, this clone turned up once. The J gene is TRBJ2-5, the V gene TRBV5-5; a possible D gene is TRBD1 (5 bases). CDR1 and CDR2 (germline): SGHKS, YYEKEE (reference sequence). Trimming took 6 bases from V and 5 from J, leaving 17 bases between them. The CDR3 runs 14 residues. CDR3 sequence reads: CASTLPRVGETQYF. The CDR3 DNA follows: TGTGCCAGCACGCTCCCCAGGGTGGGGGAGACCCAGTACTTC.

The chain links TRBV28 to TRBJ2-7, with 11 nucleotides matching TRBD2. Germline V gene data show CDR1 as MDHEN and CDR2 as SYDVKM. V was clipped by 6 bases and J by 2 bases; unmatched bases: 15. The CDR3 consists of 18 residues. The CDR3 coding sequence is TGTGCCAGCAGATCTGAGACCGGGACTAGCGGCCTAACCTACGAGCAGTACTTC. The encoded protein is CASRSETGTSGLTYEQYF.

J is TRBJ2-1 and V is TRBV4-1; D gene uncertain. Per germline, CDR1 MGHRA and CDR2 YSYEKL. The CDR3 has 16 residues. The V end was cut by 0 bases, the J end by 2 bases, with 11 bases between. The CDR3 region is CASSQDPHQTYNEQFF. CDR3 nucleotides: TGCGCCAGCAGCCAAGATCCACACCAAACCTACAATGAGCAGTTCTTC.

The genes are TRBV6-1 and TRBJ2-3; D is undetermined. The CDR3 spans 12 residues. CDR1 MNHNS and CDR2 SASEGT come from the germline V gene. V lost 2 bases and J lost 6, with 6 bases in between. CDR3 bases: TGTGCCAGCAGTGAACGGGTGGATACGCAGTATTTT. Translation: CASSERVDTQYF.

The CDR3: CASSLAPLGGAGANTDTQYF. The CDR3 DNA reads as TGCGCCAGCAGCTTGGCCCCTCTGGGGGGAGCGGGGGCTAACACAGATACGCAGTATTTT. The rearrangement links TRBV5-1 to TRBJ2-3, with 8 positions matching TRBD2. The ends lost 0 bases at V and 2 bases at J; junction bases unmatched: 17. Germline CDR1 reads SGHRS; CDR2 reads YFSETQ. CDR3 length equals 20 residues. The whole variable domain, filled in from reference TRBV5-1 and TRBJ2-3, reads KAGVTQTPRYLIKTRGQQVTLSCSPISGHRSVSWYQQTPGQGLQFLFEYFSETQRNKGNFPGRFSGRQFSNSRSEMNVSTLELGDSALYLCASSLAPLGGAGANTDTQYFGPGTRLTVL.

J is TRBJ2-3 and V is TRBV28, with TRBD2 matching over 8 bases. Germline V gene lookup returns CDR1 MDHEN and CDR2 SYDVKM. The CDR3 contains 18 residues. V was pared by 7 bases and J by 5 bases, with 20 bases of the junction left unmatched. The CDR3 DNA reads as TGTGCCAGCACCAAAATTAGCGGGATGAACACCGGGATAGATACGCAGTATTTT. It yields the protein CASTKISGMNTGIDTQYF.

The CDR3 is CASSPGTPDNSPLHF. CDR3 coding DNA: TGTGCCAGCAGCCCCGGGACACCAGATAATTCACCCCTCCACTTT. The rearrangement uses TRBV14 and TRBJ1-6; maybe TRBD1 (6 bases). V was cut by 4 bases and J by 5 bases, with 12 bases left in between. The germline V gene encodes CDR1 SGHDN and CDR2 FVKESK. The CDR3 covers 15 residues. Together with reference TRBV14 and TRBJ1-6, the CDR3 gives the full variable domain: EAGVTQFPSHSVIEKGQTVTLRCDPISGHDNLYWYRRVMGKEIKFLLHFVKESKQDESGMPNNRFLAERTGGTYSTLKVQPAELEDSGVYFCASSPGTPDNSPLHFGNGTRLTVT.

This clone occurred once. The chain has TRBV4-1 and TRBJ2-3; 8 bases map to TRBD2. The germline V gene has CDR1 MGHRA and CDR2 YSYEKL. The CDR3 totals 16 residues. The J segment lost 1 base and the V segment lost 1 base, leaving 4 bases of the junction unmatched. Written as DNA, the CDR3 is TGCGCCAGCAGCCAAGGGACTAGCCGAGGCACAGATACGCAGTATTTT. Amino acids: CASSQGTSRGTDTQYF.

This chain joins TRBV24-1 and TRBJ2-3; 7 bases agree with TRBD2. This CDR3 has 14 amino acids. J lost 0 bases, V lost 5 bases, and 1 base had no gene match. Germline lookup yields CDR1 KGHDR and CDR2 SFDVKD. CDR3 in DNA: TGTGCCACCAGTGCAGCGGGGAGCACAGATACGCAGTATTTT. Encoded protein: CATSAAGSTDTQYF.

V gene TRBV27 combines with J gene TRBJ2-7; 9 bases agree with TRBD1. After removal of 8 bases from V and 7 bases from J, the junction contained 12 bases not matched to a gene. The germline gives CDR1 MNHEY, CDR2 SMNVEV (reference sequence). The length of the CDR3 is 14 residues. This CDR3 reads CASSLGGTGNEQYF. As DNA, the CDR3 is TGTGCCAGCTCTCTAGGAGGGACAGGGAATGAGCAGTACTTC.

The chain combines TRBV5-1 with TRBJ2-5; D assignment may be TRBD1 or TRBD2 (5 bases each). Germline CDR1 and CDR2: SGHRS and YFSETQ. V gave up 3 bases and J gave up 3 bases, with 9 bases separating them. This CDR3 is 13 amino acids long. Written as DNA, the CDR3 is TGCGCCAGCAGCTCACTAGGGGAAGAGACCCAGTACTTC. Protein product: CASSSLGEETQYF.

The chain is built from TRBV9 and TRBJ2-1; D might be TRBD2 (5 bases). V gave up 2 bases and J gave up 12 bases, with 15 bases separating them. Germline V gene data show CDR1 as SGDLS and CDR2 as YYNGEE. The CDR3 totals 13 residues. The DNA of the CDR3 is TGTGCCAGCAGCGTTCATACCATGAGCGGGCAGTTCTTC. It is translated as CASSVHTMSGQFF.

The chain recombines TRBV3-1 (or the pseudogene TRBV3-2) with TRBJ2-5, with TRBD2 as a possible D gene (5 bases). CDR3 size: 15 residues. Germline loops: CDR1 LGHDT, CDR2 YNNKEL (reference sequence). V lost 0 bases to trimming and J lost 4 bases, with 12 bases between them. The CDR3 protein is CASSQDVASPETQYF. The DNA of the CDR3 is TGTGCCAGCAGCCAAGACGTGGCTAGCCCAGAGACCCAGTACTTC.

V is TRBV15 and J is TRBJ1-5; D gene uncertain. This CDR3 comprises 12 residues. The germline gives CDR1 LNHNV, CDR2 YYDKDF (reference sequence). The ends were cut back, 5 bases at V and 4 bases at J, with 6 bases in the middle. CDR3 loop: CATSPLNQPQHF. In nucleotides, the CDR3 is TGTGCCACCAGCCCTCTAAATCAGCCCCAGCATTTT.

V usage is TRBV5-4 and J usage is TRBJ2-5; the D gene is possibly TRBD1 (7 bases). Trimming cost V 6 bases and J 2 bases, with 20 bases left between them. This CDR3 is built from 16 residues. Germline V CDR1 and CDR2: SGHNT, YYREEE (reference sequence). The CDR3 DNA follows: TGTGCCAGCACGGAGGGCAGGGGGATCCTACAAGAGACCCAGTACTTC. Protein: CASTEGRGILQETQYF.

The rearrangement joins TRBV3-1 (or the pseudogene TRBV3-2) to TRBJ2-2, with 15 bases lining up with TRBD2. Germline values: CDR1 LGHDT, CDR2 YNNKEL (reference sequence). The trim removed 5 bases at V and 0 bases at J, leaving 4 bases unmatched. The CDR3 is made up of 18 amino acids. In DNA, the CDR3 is TGTGCCAGCAGCTACGGACTAGCGGGGGGGCCGAACACCGGGGAGCTGTTTTTT. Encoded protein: CASSYGLAGGPNTGELFF.

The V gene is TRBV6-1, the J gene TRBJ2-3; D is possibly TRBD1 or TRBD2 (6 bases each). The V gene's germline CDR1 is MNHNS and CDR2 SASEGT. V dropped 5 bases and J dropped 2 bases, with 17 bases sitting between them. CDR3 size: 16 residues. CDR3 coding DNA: TGTGCCAGCAGTCAAGGGACAACGGGGGCCACAGATACGCAGTATTTT. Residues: CASSQGTTGATDTQYF.

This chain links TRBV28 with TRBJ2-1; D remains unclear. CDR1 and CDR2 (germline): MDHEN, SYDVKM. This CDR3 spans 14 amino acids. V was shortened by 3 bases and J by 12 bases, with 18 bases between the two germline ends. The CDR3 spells CASSFRFRTWLQFF. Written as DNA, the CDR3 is TGTGCCAGCAGTTTCAGGTTCAGAACCTGGTTGCAGTTCTTC.

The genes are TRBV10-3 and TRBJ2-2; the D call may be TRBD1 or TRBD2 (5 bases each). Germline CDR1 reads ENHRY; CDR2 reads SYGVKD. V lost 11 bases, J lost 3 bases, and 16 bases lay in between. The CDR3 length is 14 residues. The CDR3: CASRGGVDTGELFF. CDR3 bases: TGTGCCTCCCGTGGGGGAGTTGACACCGGGGAGCTGTTTTTT.

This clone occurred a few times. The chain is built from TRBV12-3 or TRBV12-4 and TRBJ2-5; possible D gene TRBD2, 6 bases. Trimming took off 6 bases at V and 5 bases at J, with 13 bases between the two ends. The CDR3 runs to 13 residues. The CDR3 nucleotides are TGTGCCAGCAGCCGGAATCGGGGGGAGACCCAGTACTTC. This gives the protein CASSRNRGETQYF.

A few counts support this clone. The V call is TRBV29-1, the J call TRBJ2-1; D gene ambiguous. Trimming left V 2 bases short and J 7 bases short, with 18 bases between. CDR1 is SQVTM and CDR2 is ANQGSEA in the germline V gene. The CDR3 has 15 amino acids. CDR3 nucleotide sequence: TGCAGCGTTGAACAGGTGGGATACTCTTCAAATGAGCAGTTCTTC. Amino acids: CSVEQVGYSSNEQFF.

The CDR3 coding sequence is TGTGCCAGCAGACCCACAGGGGTGTGGGAAAAACTGTTTTTT. This translates into CASRPTGVWEKLFF. The J gene is TRBJ1-4, the V gene TRBV6-5, with 7 bases identical to TRBD1. There are 14 residues in the CDR3. J gave up 8 bases and V 6 bases, and 9 bases lay outside the gene matches. In germline, CDR1 is MNHEY, CDR2 SVGAGI.

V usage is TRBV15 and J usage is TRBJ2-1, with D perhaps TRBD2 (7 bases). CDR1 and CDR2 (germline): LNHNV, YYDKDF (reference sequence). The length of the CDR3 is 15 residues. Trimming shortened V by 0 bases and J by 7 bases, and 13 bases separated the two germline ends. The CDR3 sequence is CATSRDWGGGNEQFF. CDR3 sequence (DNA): TGTGCCACCAGCAGAGATTGGGGAGGGGGGAATGAGCAGTTCTTC.

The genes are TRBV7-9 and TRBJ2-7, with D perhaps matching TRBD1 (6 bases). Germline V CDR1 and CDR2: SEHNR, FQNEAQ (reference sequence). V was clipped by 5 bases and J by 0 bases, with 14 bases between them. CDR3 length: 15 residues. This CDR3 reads CASSADRTSSYEQYF. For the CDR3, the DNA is TGTGCCAGCAGCGCCGACAGGACGAGCTCCTACGAGCAGTACTTC.

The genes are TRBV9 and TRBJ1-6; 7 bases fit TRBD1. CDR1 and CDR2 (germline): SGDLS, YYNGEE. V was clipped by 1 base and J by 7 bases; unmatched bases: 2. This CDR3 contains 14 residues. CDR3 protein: CASSVKGANSPLHF. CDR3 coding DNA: TGTGCCAGCAGCGTAAAGGGGGCAAATTCACCCCTCCACTTT.

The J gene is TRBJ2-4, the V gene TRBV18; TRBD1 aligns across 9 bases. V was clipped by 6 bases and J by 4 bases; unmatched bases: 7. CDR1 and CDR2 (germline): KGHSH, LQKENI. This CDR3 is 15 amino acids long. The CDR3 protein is CASSAGQGYKNIQYF. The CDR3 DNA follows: TGTGCCAGCTCGGCGGGACAGGGCTATAAAAACATTCAGTACTTC.